The 14 T cell receptor beta chains reported below all come from one sample, sequenced in a study of early T cells in non-severe SARS-CoV-2 infection. MiXCR was run by TCRdb on the 5' RACE reads, yielding one entry per CDR3 protein. In the table there are some 71,000 distinct CDR3 sequences, about an eighth of which are singletons. Material: whole blood, obtained at baseline. The receptors originated from an adult who was a healthcare worker with PCR-confirmed SARS-CoV-2 infection or an uninfected control (not recorded which).

This clonotype was seen a handful of times. The chain combines TRBV7-3 with TRBJ2-1; D perhaps matches TRBD2 (6 bases). CDR1 and CDR2 (germline): SGHTA, FQGTGA. The CDR3 runs 15 residues. Trimming stripped 5 bases from V and 2 bases from J, with 13 bases between. The CDR3 nucleotides are TGTGCCAGCAGCCCCGGGGCGGGACCCTACAATGAGCAGTTCTTC. Translating it yields CASSPGAGPYNEQFF.

Here the CDR3 DNA reads TGTGCCACCCCAAGAGACAGGGGATTAGACACCGGGGAGCTGTTTTTT. Amino acids: CATPRDRGLDTGELFF. J is TRBJ2-2 and V is TRBV7-9; 8 bases match TRBD1. This CDR3 has 16 amino acids. CDR1 is SEHNR and CDR2 is FQNEAQ in the germline V gene (reference sequence). The trim removed 10 bases at V and 3 bases at J, leaving 13 bases unmatched.

This clonotype was seen once. V and J are TRBV7-8 and TRBJ2-7; a weak D match, TRBD1 (5 bases). This CDR3 is built from 14 residues. The V gene lost 3 bases and the J gene lost 4 bases, with 13 bases spanning the gap. In germline, CDR1 is SGHVS, CDR2 FQNEAQ. The CDR3 protein is CASSLTDGSYEQYF. The CDR3 DNA is TGTGCCAGCAGCTTGACAGACGGATCGTACGAGCAGTACTTC.

The chain employs TRBV19 and TRBJ2-7; D may be TRBD2 (6 bases). This CDR3 is 16 amino acids long. V lost 6 bases and J lost 7, with 25 bases in between. Germline CDR1 reads LNHDA; CDR2 reads SQIVND (reference sequence). CDR3 sequence: CASSPISGTGDGEQYF. CDR3 sequence (DNA): TGTGCCAGTAGCCCTATTTCGGGGACGGGAGACGGAGAGCAGTACTTC.

This clonotype was seen a handful of times. The V call is TRBV9, the J call TRBJ2-2; D is possibly TRBD1 or TRBD2 (6 bases each). Germline V gene data show CDR1 as SGDLS and CDR2 as YYNGEE. CDR3 length equals 15 residues. The V end lost 0 bases, the J end lost 2 bases, and 8 bases lay between the germline ends. CDR3 coding DNA: TGTGCCAGCAGCGTAGCGGGGGCCAACACCGGGGAGCTGTTTTTT. It yields the protein CASSVAGANTGELFF.

The table lists this clonotype with a few counts. The V and J genes are TRBV7-9 and TRBJ2-3; 10 bases are shared with TRBD1. The CDR3 is 15 residues long. V gave up 4 bases and J gave up 4 bases; unmatched junction bases: 5. Germline-derived CDR1 and CDR2 are SEHNR and FQNEAQ (reference sequence). The CDR3 is CASSWGQGSPDTQYF. The DNA for the CDR3 is TGTGCCAGCAGCTGGGGACAGGGGTCCCCAGATACGCAGTATTTT.

This clonotype was detected a few times. The chain has TRBV20-1 and TRBJ2-7; TRBD2 matches 8 bases. With 3 bases clipped from V and 2 bases from J, the junction kept 9 bases outside the gene matches. This CDR3 region has 15 residues. CDR1 and CDR2 (germline): DFQATT, SNEGSKA (reference sequence). CDR3 amino acids: CSASGLAGRPYEQYF. CDR3 DNA sequence: TGCAGTGCTAGCGGGCTAGCGGGCCGCCCCTACGAGCAGTACTTC.

This clonotype was counted many times. This chain uses TRBV21-1 with TRBJ2-1; the table's D call, TRBD2, has no DNA check behind it. TRBV21-1 is assigned pseudogene status. This CDR3 region has 18 residues. CDR3 in DNA: TGTGCCAGGAGCCGACTAGCGGGAGGGCCGGGAGGCTACAATGAGCAGTTCTTC. This encodes CARSRLAGGPGGYNEQFF.

Ten or more counts support this clonotype. V and J are TRBV5-4 and TRBJ2-5; D is possibly TRBD1 (6 bases). Trimming cost V 0 bases and J 4 bases, with 13 bases left between them. CDR3 length equals 15 residues. Germline V gene sequence: CDR1 SGHNT, CDR2 YYREEE (reference sequence). The CDR3 sequence: CASSLGQGRGETQYF. As DNA, the CDR3 is TGTGCCAGCAGCTTGGGTCAGGGGCGCGGAGAGACCCAGTACTTC.

This clonotype was recorded at least ten times. V and J are TRBV7-3 and TRBJ2-2; TRBD1 or TRBD2 may be the D gene (6 bases each). Trimming took 10 bases from V and 4 from J, leaving 16 bases between them. CDR1 is SGHTA and CDR2 is FQGTGA in the germline V gene. This CDR3 has 14 residues. The CDR3, as DNA: TGTGCCACCCGTCGGGGGCAGGGCACCGGGGAGCTGTTTTTT. Its protein is CATRRGQGTGELFF. The full variable domain, rest sourced from reference TRBV7-3 and TRBJ2-2, is GAGVSQTPSNKVTEKGKYVELRCDPISGHTALYWYRQSLGQGPEFLIYFQGTGAADDSGLPNDRFFAVRPEGSVSTLKIQRTERGDSAVYLCATRRGQGTGELFFGEGSRLTVL.

This rearrangement joins TRBV12-3 or TRBV12-4 to TRBJ2-1; 12 bases are a match to TRBD2. Losses at the gene ends were 7 bases for V and 9 bases for J; bases not matched to a gene: 4. The CDR3 consists of 13 residues. As DNA, the CDR3 is TGTGCCAGCATCCCGGGACTAGCGGGTGAGCAGTTCTTC. It translates to CASIPGLAGEQFF.

Ten or more counts support this clonotype. V gene TRBV6-1 combines with J gene TRBJ2-7; D not resolved. From germline, CDR1 is MNHNS and CDR2 SASEGT. V shed 5 bases and J shed 3 bases, with 5 bases lying between them. The CDR3 runs to 11 residues. Written as DNA, the CDR3 is TGTGCCAGCAGTAACCGCTACGAGCAGTACTTC. The encoded protein is CASSNRYEQYF.

The J gene is TRBJ2-2, the V gene TRBV4-1; unclear D gene. Trimming removed 4 bases at V and 1 base at J, with 7 bases between. The CDR3 is made up of 14 amino acids. The germline CDR1 and CDR2 sequences are MGHRA and YSYEKL. The CDR3 nucleotides read TGCGCCAGCAGCCTGGACGGGAACACCGGGGAGCTGTTTTTT. Translated: CASSLDGNTGELFF.

The chain has TRBV6-6 and TRBJ1-2; D possibly corresponds to TRBD1 (6 bases). CDR1 is MNHNY, CDR2 SVGAGI, per germline (reference sequence). The V end lost 6 bases, the J end lost 8 bases, and 19 bases lay between the germline ends. The CDR3 is made up of 14 amino acids. The CDR3, as DNA: TGTGCCAGCAGCCGGTTGGCGGGGGGCGACGGCTACACCTTC. This codes for CASSRLAGGDGYTF.